The 24 T cell receptor beta chains listed next were all sequenced from one sample in a study of shared T cell receptors in the human thymus (TCRdb year 2021). Library construction relied on the immunoSEQ multiplex PCR assay. Sourced from immuneACCESS, this table was stored by TCRdb with only in-frame sequences that have V and J called. A share of the clones is absent; for the studies checked, an unresolved V gene accounts for under half, and the remainder has no known explanation. For this sample the table gives about 380,000 clones, of which around 95% were detected only once. The ten largest clones take up approximately 0.018% of the sample. Sequenced: thymocytes. The receptors originated from a human donor.

The chain recombines TRBV6-4 with TRBJ2-2; 7 bases agree with TRBD2. Losses at the gene ends were 6 bases for V and 2 bases for J; bases not matched to a gene: 9. This CDR3 region has 16 residues. Germline CDR1 and CDR2: MRHNA and SNTAGT. In nucleotides, the CDR3 is TGTGCCAGCAGCGATCTGGGGGAGGGAAACACCGGGGAGCTGTTTTTT. Amino acid sequence: CASSDLGEGNTGELFF.

The gene calls are TRBV21-1 and TRBJ2-2. TRBV21-1 is recorded as a pseudogene. The CDR3 contains 17 residues. CDR3 bases: TGTGCCAGCAGCTCCGGACGGATTGCTACGAACACCGGGGAGCTGTTTTTT. It yields the protein CASSSGRIATNTGELFF.

The genes are TRBV27 and TRBJ2-3, with D unresolved. The germline gives CDR1 MNHEY, CDR2 SMNVEV (reference sequence). V shed 7 bases and J shed 4 bases, with 15 bases lying between them. The CDR3 runs 14 residues. The CDR3 DNA sequence: TGTGCCAGCAAAGGTAGTAGGGTATCAGATACGCAGTATTTT. It specifies CASKGSRVSDTQYF.

CDR3 loop: CASSLVGGNEQYF. The CDR3 nucleotides read TGTGCCAGCAGCTTAGTGGGGGGGAACGAGCAGTACTTC. V is TRBV11-2 and J is TRBJ2-7; TRBD2 matches 7 bases. The V segment lost 1 base and the J segment 5 bases; nucleotides outside the gene matches: 2. This CDR3 comprises 13 residues. Per germline, CDR1 SGHAT and CDR2 FQNNGV.

The V and J genes are TRBV29-1 and TRBJ2-6; D is tentatively TRBD1 or TRBD2 (5 bases each). Looked up from germline, CDR1 is SQVTM and CDR2 is ANQGSEA. Trimming took off 3 bases at V and 4 bases at J, with 22 bases between the two ends. There are 18 residues in the CDR3. CDR3 DNA sequence: TGCAGCGTTGAGTGGACTGGGGGTCCCCGGGCAGGGGCCAACGTCCTGACTTTC. Residues: CSVEWTGGPRAGANVLTF. Full variable domain (missing parts from reference TRBV29-1 and TRBJ2-6): SAVISQKPSRDICQRGTSLTIQCQVDSQVTMMFWYRQQPGQSLTLIATANQGSEATYESGFVIDKFPISRPNLTFSTLTVSNMSPEDSSIYLCSVEWTGGPRAGANVLTFGAGSRLTVL.

The chain combines TRBV10-3 with TRBJ1-5, with D possibly TRBD1 on 5 matching bases. Deletions cut 2 bases from V and 1 base from J, with 9 bases between. The germline gives CDR1 ENHRY, CDR2 SYGVKD. CDR3 length: 15 residues. CDR3 loop: CAISEPGGSNQPQHF. Written as DNA, the CDR3 is TGTGCCATCAGTGAGCCGGGGGGGAGCAATCAGCCCCAGCATTTT.

This chain links TRBV23-1 with TRBJ2-1; a weak D match, TRBD1 (5 bases). TRBV23-1 is sorted into the ORF group, with uncertain function. This CDR3 has 15 residues. V was clipped by 4 bases and J by 6 bases, with 16 bases between them. In DNA, the CDR3 is TGCGCCAGCAGTCTCAGGGTGCTTCTTGGCAATGAGCAGTTCTTC. It translates to CASSLRVLLGNEQFF.

This rearrangement joins TRBV28 to TRBJ1-3; TRBD1 is a possible D gene (6 bases). Trimming removed 6 bases at V and 0 bases at J, with 18 bases between. This CDR3 spans 17 amino acids. Per the germline V gene, CDR1 is MDHEN and CDR2 is SYDVKM. The CDR3 protein is CASSPPRGGPSGNTIYF. In DNA, the CDR3 is TGTGCCAGCAGCCCTCCGAGGGGGGGCCCCTCTGGAAACACCATATATTTT.

V usage is TRBV4-1 and J usage is TRBJ1-2; 7 bases are a match to TRBD1. Per germline, CDR1 MGHRA and CDR2 YSYEKL. This CDR3 comprises 11 residues. The junction had 1 base not matched to a gene; V was cut back by 4 bases and J by 8 bases. The CDR3 loop is CASSPGGGYTF. In DNA, the CDR3 is TGCGCCAGCAGCCCAGGGGGGGGCTACACCTTC.

The chain employs TRBV7-2 and TRBJ2-7; 10 bases fit TRBD1. Germline values: CDR1 SGHTA, CDR2 FQGNSA. V shed 5 bases, J shed 1 base, and the junction held 8 bases outside the gene matches. The CDR3 is 16 residues long. DNA for the CDR3: TGTGCCAGCAGCCCCGCCGGGACAGGGGAATCCTACGAGCAGTACTTC. As protein: CASSPAGTGESYEQYF.

This chain links TRBV28 with TRBJ2-7; 7 positions agree with TRBD1. The CDR3 contains 15 residues. With 6 bases clipped from V and 0 bases from J, the junction kept 8 bases outside the gene matches. Germline lookup yields CDR1 MDHEN and CDR2 SYDVKM. CDR3 sequence reads: CASSRQGTLSYEQYF. For the CDR3, the DNA is TGTGCCAGCAGCCGACAGGGTACACTCTCCTACGAGCAGTACTTC.

The chain joins TRBV27 to TRBJ2-7, with 7 bases identical to TRBD1. Germline lookup yields CDR1 MNHEY and CDR2 SMNVEV (reference sequence). V gave up 4 bases and J gave up 3 bases; unmatched junction bases: 9. The CDR3 has 15 residues. In nucleotides, the CDR3 is TGTGCCAGCAGTTCCCGCCTCGGGACAGACTACGAGCAGTACTTC. Translating gives CASSSRLGTDYEQYF.

V is TRBV7-9 and J is TRBJ1-6; weak D call: TRBD1 (5 bases). This CDR3 contains 18 residues. Trimming cost V 2 bases and J 6 bases, with 20 bases left between them. Germline CDR1 SEHNR, CDR2 FQNEAQ (reference sequence). The CDR3 bases are TGTGCCAGCAGCTTATTATTGGGGGACGGATTGATTAATTCACCCCTCCACTTT. Translating gives CASSLLLGDGLINSPLHF.

The rearrangement uses TRBV19 and TRBJ1-1; D call uncertain. CDR3 length: 15 residues. Germline values: CDR1 LNHDA, CDR2 SQIVND (reference sequence). V gave up 2 bases and J gave up 4 bases, with 14 bases separating them. The CDR3 spells CASSIPSRGGTEAFF. CDR3 bases: TGTGCCAGTAGTATACCCTCACGGGGAGGCACTGAAGCTTTCTTT.

V is TRBV5-8 and J is TRBJ2-3; 12 bases agree with TRBD2. This CDR3 has 18 amino acids. Unmatched junction bases numbered 10, after V lost 3 bases and J lost 2 bases. In germline, CDR1 is SGHTS, CDR2 YDEGEE. The CDR3 nucleotides read TGTGCCAGCAGCTCCGTTCAGACTAGCGGGGGACCCACAGATACGCAGTATTTT. Amino acids: CASSSVQTSGGPTDTQYF.

The chain combines TRBV5-6 with TRBJ2-3; TRBD1 aligns across 7 bases. V dropped 3 bases and J dropped 0; count of bases not matched to a gene: 13. This CDR3 comprises 18 residues. Germline lookup yields CDR1 SGHDT and CDR2 YYEEEE. The CDR3 loop is CASSWTGQAISSTDTQYF. The CDR3 DNA reads TGTGCCAGCAGCTGGACCGGACAGGCAATTTCTAGCACAGATACGCAGTATTTT.

This chain connects TRBV6-4 to TRBJ2-1; 10 positions agree with TRBD1. V shed 4 bases, J shed 8 bases, and the junction held 8 bases outside the gene matches. The CDR3 has 15 residues. The V gene's germline CDR1 is MRHNA and CDR2 SNTAGT. In DNA form, the CDR3 reads TGTGCCAGCAGTGCGACAGGGGGCGCTTTTTATGAGCAGTTCTTC. Residues: CASSATGGAFYEQFF.

The gene calls are TRBV5-6 and TRBJ2-3; 7 nucleotides agree with TRBD2. The CDR3 sequence is 14 residues long. The germline CDR1 and CDR2 sequences are SGHDT and YYEEEE. Trimming cost V 1 base and J 5 bases; bases outside gene matches: 4. CDR3 nucleotides: TGTGCCAGCAGCTTGATGCAGCGGGGAGATACGCAGTATTTT. It encodes CASSLMQRGDTQYF.

The V gene is TRBV5-8, the J gene TRBJ2-7, with TRBD2 as a possible D gene (5 bases). The V end lost 4 bases, the J end lost 6 bases, and 20 bases lay between the germline ends. This CDR3 region has 15 residues. Germline lookup yields CDR1 SGHTS and CDR2 YDEGEE. The CDR3 reads CASSRLTETIPEQYF. The CDR3 coding sequence is TGTGCCAGCAGCCGCTTAACCGAGACTATTCCCGAGCAGTACTTC.

The chain carries TRBV27 and TRBJ1-5; D unresolved. CDR3 length: 14 residues. Germline CDR1 is MNHEY and CDR2 is SMNVEV (reference sequence). The V end was cut by 1 base, the J end by 5 bases, with 9 bases between. This CDR3 is CASSLYREDQPQHF. The CDR3, as DNA: TGTGCCAGCAGTTTATATAGGGAGGATCAGCCCCAGCATTTT.

The V call is TRBV5-1, the J call TRBJ2-2, with 7 positions matching TRBD1. With 4 bases clipped from V and 2 bases from J, the junction kept 17 bases outside the gene matches. The CDR3 loop spans 19 amino acids. The germline V gene has CDR1 SGHRS and CDR2 YFSETQ. The CDR3: CASSPGMRGGQENTGELFF. Written as DNA, the CDR3 is TGCGCCAGCAGCCCGGGGATGAGGGGTGGACAGGAAAACACCGGGGAGCTGTTTTTT.

The chain employs TRBV7-6 and TRBJ2-2; D remains unclear. CDR3 length: 12 amino acids. V was shortened by 3 bases and J by 6 bases, with 5 bases between the two germline ends. The germline V gene has CDR1 SGHVS and CDR2 FNYEAQ. The CDR3 is CASSFTAGELFF. In DNA, the CDR3 is TGTGCCAGCAGCTTCACCGCCGGGGAGCTGTTTTTT. The full variable domain, completed using reference TRBV7-6 and TRBJ2-2, is GAGVSQSPRYKVTKRGQDVALRCDPISGHVSLYWYRQALGQGPEFLTYFNYEAQQDKSGLPNDRFSAERPEGSISTLTIQRTEQRDSAMYRCASSFTAGELFFGEGSRLTVL.

The J gene is TRBJ2-1, the V gene TRBV7-6; 11 positions agree with TRBD2. Germline V gives CDR1 SGHVS, CDR2 FNYEAQ. V was clipped by 2 bases and J by 8 bases; unmatched bases: 5. The CDR3 consists of 15 residues. CDR3 in amino acids: CASSLFLAGGDEQFF. CDR3 in DNA: TGTGCCAGCAGCTTATTCCTAGCGGGAGGTGATGAGCAGTTCTTC.

The chain carries TRBV6-5 and TRBJ2-1, with D maybe TRBD2 (6 bases). The ends were cut back, 6 bases at V and 8 bases at J, with 20 bases in the middle. CDR1 MNHEY and CDR2 SVGAGI come from the germline V gene. This CDR3 comprises 15 residues. In DNA, the CDR3 is TGTGCCAGCAGCCCGCTCGGGAGCGCTTTGTATGAGCAGTTCTTC. This translates into CASSPLGSALYEQFF.